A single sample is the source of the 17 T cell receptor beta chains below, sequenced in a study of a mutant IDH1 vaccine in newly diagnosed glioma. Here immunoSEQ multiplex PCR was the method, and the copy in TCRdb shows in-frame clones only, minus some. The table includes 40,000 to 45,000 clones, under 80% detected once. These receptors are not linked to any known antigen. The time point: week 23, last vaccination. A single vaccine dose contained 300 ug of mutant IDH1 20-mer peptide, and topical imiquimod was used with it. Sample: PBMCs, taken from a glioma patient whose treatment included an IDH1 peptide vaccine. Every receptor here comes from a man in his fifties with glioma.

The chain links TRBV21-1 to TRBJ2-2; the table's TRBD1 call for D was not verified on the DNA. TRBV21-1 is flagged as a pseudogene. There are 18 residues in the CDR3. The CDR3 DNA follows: TGTGCCAGCAGCAAATTGGCCACCGGGACAGGGGTAACCGGGGAGCTGTTTTTT. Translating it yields CASSKLATGTGVTGELFF.

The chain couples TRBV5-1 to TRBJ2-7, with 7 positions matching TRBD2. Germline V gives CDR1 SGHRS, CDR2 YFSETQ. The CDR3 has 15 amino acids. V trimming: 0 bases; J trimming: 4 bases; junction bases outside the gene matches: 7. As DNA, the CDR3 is TGCGCCAGCAGCTTGGCCGAAGCGGGGTTGTACGAGCAGTACTTC. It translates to CASSLAEAGLYEQYF.

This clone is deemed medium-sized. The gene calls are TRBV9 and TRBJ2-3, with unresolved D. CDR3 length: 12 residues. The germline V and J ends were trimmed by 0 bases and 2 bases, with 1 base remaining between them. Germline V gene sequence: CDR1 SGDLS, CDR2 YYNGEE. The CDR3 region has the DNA TGTGCCAGCAGCGTAGACACAGATACGCAGTATTTT. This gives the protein CASSVDTDTQYF. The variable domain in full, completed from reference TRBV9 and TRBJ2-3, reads DSGVTQTPKHLITATGQRVTLRCSPRSGDLSVYWYQQSLDQGLQFLIQYYNGEERAKGNILERFSAQQFPDLHSELNLSSLELGDSALYFCASSVDTDTQYFGPGTRLTVL.

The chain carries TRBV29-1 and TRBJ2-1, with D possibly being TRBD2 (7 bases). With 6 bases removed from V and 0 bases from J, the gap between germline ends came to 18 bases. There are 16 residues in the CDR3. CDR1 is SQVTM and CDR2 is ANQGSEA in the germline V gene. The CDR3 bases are TGCAGCGTCCCTGGGGGGGGCCGTTCCTCCTACAATGAGCAGTTCTTC. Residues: CSVPGGGRSSYNEQFF.

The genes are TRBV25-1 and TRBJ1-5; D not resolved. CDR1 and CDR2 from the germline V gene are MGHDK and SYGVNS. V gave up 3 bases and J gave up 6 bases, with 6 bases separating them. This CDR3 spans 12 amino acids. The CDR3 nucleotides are TGTGCCAGCAGTGAGGCGGGTCAGCCCCAGCATTTT. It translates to CASSEAGQPQHF.

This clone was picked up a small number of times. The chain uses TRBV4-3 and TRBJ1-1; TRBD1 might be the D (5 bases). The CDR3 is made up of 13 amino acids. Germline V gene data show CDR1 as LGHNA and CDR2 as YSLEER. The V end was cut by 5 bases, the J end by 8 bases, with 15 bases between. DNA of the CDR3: TGCGCCAGCAGCGGCCGGGACGGAAGGGAAGCTTTCTTT. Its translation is CASSGRDGREAFF.

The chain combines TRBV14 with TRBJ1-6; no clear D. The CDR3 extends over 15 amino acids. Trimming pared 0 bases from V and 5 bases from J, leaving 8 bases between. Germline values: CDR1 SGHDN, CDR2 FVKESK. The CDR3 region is CASSQDSDDNSPLHF. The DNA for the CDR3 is TGTGCCAGCAGCCAAGACAGTGATGATAATTCACCCCTCCACTTT.

This chain's CDR3 is CASSLEGGQPQHF. The CDR3 nucleotides are TGTGCCAGCAGCTTAGAGGGGGGTCAGCCCCAGCATTTT. This chain uses TRBV7-2 with TRBJ1-5; perhaps TRBD1 as D (6 bases). V gave up 1 base and J gave up 6 bases, with 7 bases separating them. This CDR3 contains 13 residues. From germline, CDR1 is SGHTA and CDR2 FQGNSA.

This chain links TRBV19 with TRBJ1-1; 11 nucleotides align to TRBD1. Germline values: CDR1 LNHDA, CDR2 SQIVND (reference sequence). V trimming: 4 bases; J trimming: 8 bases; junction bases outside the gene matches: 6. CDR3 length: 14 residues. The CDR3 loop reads CASSTVGTGGEAFF. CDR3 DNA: TGTGCCAGTAGTACTGTTGGGACAGGGGGGGAAGCTTTCTTT.

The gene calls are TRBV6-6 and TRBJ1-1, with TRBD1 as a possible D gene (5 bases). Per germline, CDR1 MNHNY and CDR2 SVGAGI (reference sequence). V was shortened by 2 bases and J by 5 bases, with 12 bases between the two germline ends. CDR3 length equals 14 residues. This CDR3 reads CASSYVQGETEAFF. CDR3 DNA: TGTGCCAGCAGTTACGTTCAGGGTGAGACTGAAGCTTTCTTT.

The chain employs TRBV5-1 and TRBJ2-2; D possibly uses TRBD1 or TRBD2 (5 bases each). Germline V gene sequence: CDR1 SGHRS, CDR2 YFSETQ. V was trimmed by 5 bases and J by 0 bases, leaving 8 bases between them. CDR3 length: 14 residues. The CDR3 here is CASSEGTNTGELFF. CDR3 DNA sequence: TGCGCCAGCAGTGAGGGGACGAACACCGGGGAGCTGTTTTTT.

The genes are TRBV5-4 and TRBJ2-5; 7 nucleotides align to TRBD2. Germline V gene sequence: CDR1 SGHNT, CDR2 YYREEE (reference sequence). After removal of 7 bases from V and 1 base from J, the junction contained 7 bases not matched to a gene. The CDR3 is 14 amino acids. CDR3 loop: CASYRSGAQETQYF. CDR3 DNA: TGTGCCAGCTACCGGAGCGGGGCCCAAGAGACCCAGTACTTC.

CDR3 nucleotides: TGCGCCAGCAGCCAAGGCCAGGACCCATCTCTCGGCACCATATATTTT. Its translation is CASSQGQDPSLGTIYF. The gene calls are TRBV4-1 and TRBJ1-3; D unclear. The CDR3 is made up of 16 amino acids. Germline V gives CDR1 MGHRA, CDR2 YSYEKL. Trimming cost V 1 base and J 9 bases, with 19 bases left between them.

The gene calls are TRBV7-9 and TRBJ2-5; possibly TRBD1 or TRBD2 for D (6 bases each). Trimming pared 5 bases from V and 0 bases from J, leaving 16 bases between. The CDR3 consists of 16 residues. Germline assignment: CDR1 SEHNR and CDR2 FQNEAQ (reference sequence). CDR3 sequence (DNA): TGTGCCAGCAGCACTAGCAGGCAGGGGTACCAAGAGACCCAGTACTTC. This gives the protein CASSTSRQGYQETQYF. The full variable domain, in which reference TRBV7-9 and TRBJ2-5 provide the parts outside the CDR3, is DTGVSQNPRHKITKRGQNVTFRCDPISEHNRLYWYRQTLGQGPEFLTYFQNEAQLEKSRLLSDRFSAERPKGSFSTLEIQRTEQGDSAMYLCASSTSRQGYQETQYFGPGTRLLVL.

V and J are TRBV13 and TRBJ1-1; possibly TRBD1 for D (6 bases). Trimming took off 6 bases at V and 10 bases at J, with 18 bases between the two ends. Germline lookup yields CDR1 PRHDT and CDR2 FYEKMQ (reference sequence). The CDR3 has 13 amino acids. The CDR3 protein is CASSWGQGVRAFF. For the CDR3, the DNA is TGTGCCAGCAGTTGGGGGCAGGGTGTTCGAGCTTTCTTT.

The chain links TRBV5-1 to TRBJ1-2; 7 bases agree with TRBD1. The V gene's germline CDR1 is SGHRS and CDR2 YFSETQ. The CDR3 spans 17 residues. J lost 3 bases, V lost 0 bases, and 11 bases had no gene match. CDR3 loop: CASSLEAGQSTYYGYTF. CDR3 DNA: TGCGCCAGCAGCTTGGAGGCGGGACAGTCTACTTACTATGGCTACACCTTC.

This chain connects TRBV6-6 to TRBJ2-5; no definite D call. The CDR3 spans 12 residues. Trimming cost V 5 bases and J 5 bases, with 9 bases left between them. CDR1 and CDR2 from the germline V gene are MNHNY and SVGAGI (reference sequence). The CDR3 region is CASSRIRETQYF. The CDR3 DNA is TGTGCCAGCAGTAGGATTCGGGAGACCCAGTACTTC.